The sequence of this TCR beta chain was determined in a study of OX40 agonist ivuxolimab in advanced cancers. General study results and limits: The antigens recognized by the expanded peripheral T cells, that is their antigen specificity, were not determined.

As for this clone: No antigen is known for it.

A history of autoimmune disease or systemic immunosuppression excluded patients. At baseline, cycle 4 day 1, and cycle 7 day 1, blood was sampled. The method was immunoSEQ multiplex PCR; TCRdb's version includes in-frame clones alone and lacks a portion of them. The sample holds fewer than 100,000 clones, nearly 90% seen once. Specimen: CD4+ or CD8+ T cells sorted from blood, collected in a trial of the OX40 agonist ivuxolimab. The clonotype comes from an adult with an advanced solid tumor such as melanoma, head and neck, liver or kidney cancer.

CDR3 loop: CASSFGAGGSSKNIQYF. CDR3 nucleotides: TGTGCCAGCAGCTTTGGAGCCGGGGGATCTTCCAAAAACATTCAGTACTTC. The V and J genes are TRBV7-2 and TRBJ2-4, with a weak D call TRBD2 (6 bases). Trimming removed 3 bases at V and 2 bases at J, with 17 bases between. There are 17 residues in the CDR3. Germline loops: CDR1 SGHTA, CDR2 FQGNSA.